This T cell receptor (beta chain) was sequenced for a study of T-cell memory formation after mild COVID-19. About the research overall: Clusters of TCRs were largely donor specific.

TCRdb reanalysed the 5' RACE reads using MiXCR and keeps one entry per CDR3 protein. The table includes approximately 490,000 distinct CDR3 sequences, just over 20% detected once. Regarding the study as a whole: Pre-infection memory held some responding clones, suggesting pre-existing cross-reactive T cells responded. Contracting clones from day 15 to 85 had balanced CD4/CD8; later expanders favoured CD4+.

Trimming removed 1 base at V and 4 bases at J, with 5 bases between. Germline assignment: CDR1 LNHNV and CDR2 YYDKDF (reference sequence). The CDR3 totals 13 residues. Comments on this clonotype: The antigen remains unidentified.

The material sequenced was PBMCs or a T cell subset sorted from them (not recorded which). V is TRBV15 and J is TRBJ2-1, with a weak D call TRBD1 (5 bases). This TCR was sampled from an adult woman who had mild COVID-19 (a few samples of this study predate the infection). Cell type and time point are not known. The CDR3 sequence: CATSRAGYNEQFF. CDR3 coding DNA: TGTGCCACCAGCAGAGCAGGGTACAATGAGCAGTTCTTC.